A single sample gave rise to the 7 T cell receptor beta chains below, sequenced in a study of cytomegalovirus exposure and HLA in healthy donors. PCR was performed using 60 Vbeta and 13 Jbeta primers. Assay used: immunoSEQ multiplex PCR; TCRdb lists only in-frame clones, some missing. Of roughly 110,000 clones listed, 65% to 75% are singletons. Sequenced input: PBMCs. These receptors came from a female donor in good health and CMV-seronegative.

The chain links TRBV29-1 to TRBJ2-5, with D perhaps TRBD1 (6 bases). Looked up from germline, CDR1 is SQVTM and CDR2 is ANQGSEA. This CDR3 region has 15 residues. V lost 0 bases and J lost 1, with 12 bases in between. CDR3 amino acids: CSVEDRGTFQETQYF. The CDR3 region has the DNA TGCAGCGTTGAAGATCGAGGGACATTCCAAGAGACCCAGTACTTC.

The CDR3 reads CASTGRGRSSYEQYF. CDR3 bases: TGTGCCAGCACAGGTCGGGGAAGAAGCTCCTACGAGCAGTACTTC. The gene calls are TRBV28 and TRBJ2-7; D is possibly TRBD2 (5 bases). The CDR3 extends over 15 amino acids. The germline V gene encodes CDR1 MDHEN and CDR2 SYDVKM. The V and J ends lost 7 bases and 0 bases respectively, with 16 bases between them.

The gene calls are TRBV29-1 and TRBJ2-1; possibly TRBD1 for D (6 bases). There are 11 residues in the CDR3. V was clipped by 3 bases and J by 10 bases, with 10 bases between them. From germline, CDR1 is SQVTM and CDR2 ANQGSEA. The CDR3 sequence is CSVDRGTEQFF. The CDR3 DNA reads TGCAGCGTTGATAGGGGGACCGAGCAGTTCTTC.

The V gene is TRBV5-1, the J gene TRBJ2-7; 9 bases line up with TRBD2. The CDR3 loop spans 17 amino acids. Per germline, CDR1 SGHRS and CDR2 YFSETQ. The V and J ends lost 4 bases and 2 bases, in that order; junction bases with no gene match: 13. CDR3 amino acids: CASSPSGGLAGPYEQYF. In DNA, the CDR3 is TGCGCCAGCAGCCCCTCGGGAGGGCTAGCGGGACCCTACGAGCAGTACTTC.

The chain is built from TRBV19 and TRBJ2-1, with 13 bases lining up with TRBD2. Germline values: CDR1 LNHDA, CDR2 SQIVND (reference sequence). V was pared by 3 bases and J by 8 bases, with 7 bases of the junction left unmatched. The CDR3 sequence is 16 residues long. CDR3: CASSMILAGGPHEQFF. DNA for the CDR3: TGTGCCAGTAGTATGATACTAGCGGGAGGGCCTCATGAGCAGTTCTTC.

This clone has more than one count but fewer than ten. The chain has TRBV19 and TRBJ2-2; D not certain. Trimming left V 6 bases short and J 7 bases short, with 3 bases between. Looked up from germline, CDR1 is LNHDA and CDR2 is SQIVND (reference sequence). CDR3 length: 10 residues. CDR3 sequence reads: CASRHGELFF. The DNA of the CDR3 is TGTGCCAGTAGACACGGGGAGCTGTTTTTT. The variable domain in full, with the rest retrieved from reference TRBV19 and TRBJ2-2, is DGGITQSPKYLFRKEGQNVTLSCEQNLNHDAMYWYRQDPGQGLRLIYYSQIVNDFQKGDIAEGYSVSREKKESFPLTVTSAQKNPTAFYLCASRHGELFFGEGSRLTVL.

On this clone: Other DNA sequences of this sample code for an identical CDR3. The CDR3, as DNA: TGCGCCAGCAGCCAAGTGGGACTGTACAATGAGCAGTTCTTC. This encodes CASSQVGLYNEQFF. This rearrangement joins TRBV4-1 to TRBJ2-1, with a tentative D call TRBD2 (6 bases). V lost 1 base to trimming and J lost 4 bases, with 8 bases between them. CDR1 and CDR2 from the germline V gene are MGHRA and YSYEKL. The CDR3 contains 14 residues.